Shown below are 17 T cell receptor beta chains from a single sample sequenced in a study of T-cell reconstitution after alpha-beta-depleted transplantation in children. Molecular barcoding with unique molecular identifiers was used for the TCRbeta library. TCRdb itself ran the PCR reads through MiXCR, one entry per CDR3 protein. Among 200,000 to 250,000 distinct CDR3 sequences, around 10% were seen once, and the ten largest hold 5% to 7%. Sequencing was performed on PBMCs from the stem cell graft donor, taken from the stem cell graft. The receptor source for this set is a human donor who donated a stem cell graft to a child with acute lymphoblastic leukemia.

This clonotype showed up many times. The J gene is TRBJ1-5, the V gene TRBV6-5; D not certain. V was trimmed by 3 bases and J by 5 bases, leaving 14 bases between them. Per germline, CDR1 MNHEY and CDR2 SVGAGI. There are 15 residues in the CDR3. CDR3 residues: CASSYVRDGDQPQHF. DNA for the CDR3: TGTGCCAGCAGTTATGTCCGGGATGGAGATCAGCCCCAGCATTTT.

There are a few counts of this clonotype. The CDR3 DNA reads TGCGCCAGCAGCTCCGGGACAGGGAAGGGAGAGACCCAGTACTTC. Its protein product is CASSSGTGKGETQYF. This chain connects TRBV5-1 to TRBJ2-5; 9 bases align to TRBD1. Germline assignment: CDR1 SGHRS and CDR2 YFSETQ. The junction had 7 bases not matched to a gene; V was cut back by 3 bases and J by 4 bases. The CDR3 runs to 15 residues.

This clonotype was counted many times. V is TRBV9 and J is TRBJ2-2; weak D call: TRBD2 (5 bases). With 4 bases removed from V and 0 bases from J, the gap between germline ends came to 13 bases. Germline V gene data show CDR1 as SGDLS and CDR2 as YYNGEE. The CDR3 is made up of 16 amino acids. The CDR3 reads CASSPDLFANTGELFF. In nucleotides, the CDR3 is TGTGCCAGCAGCCCGGACTTGTTCGCGAACACCGGGGAGCTGTTTTTT.

This clonotype was detected a few times. V usage is TRBV5-1 and J usage is TRBJ2-1, with 8 bases that match TRBD1. The CDR3 consists of 14 residues. The ends lost 5 bases at V and 6 bases at J; junction bases unmatched: 7. Germline V gene lookup returns CDR1 SGHRS and CDR2 YFSETQ. The CDR3: CASRSQGALNEQFF. The CDR3 DNA reads TGCGCCAGCAGAAGTCAGGGGGCTCTCAATGAGCAGTTCTTC.

The genes are TRBV10-1 and TRBJ2-7; tentative D call: TRBD1 (6 bases). Trimming shortened V by 2 bases and J by 3 bases, and 11 bases separated the two germline ends. Germline-derived CDR1 and CDR2 are WNHNN and SYGVQD (reference sequence). This CDR3 is built from 14 residues. This CDR3 reads CASSEVDRYYEQYF. CDR3 sequence (DNA): TGCGCCAGCAGTGAGGTTGACAGGTACTACGAGCAGTACTTC.

The sample holds a few counts of this clonotype. This chain joins TRBV30 and TRBJ1-2; D is ambiguous. CDR3 length equals 11 residues. The germline V gene encodes CDR1 GTSNPN and CDR2 SVGIG (reference sequence). The V gene lost 2 bases and the J gene lost 8 bases, with 9 bases spanning the gap. The CDR3 sequence: CAWSPSHGYTF. The CDR3 nucleotides read TGTGCCTGGAGTCCCTCTCACGGCTACACCTTC.

The V and J genes are TRBV29-1 and TRBJ2-3; D gene ambiguous. Trimming took 0 bases from V and 3 from J, leaving 7 bases between them. The V gene's germline CDR1 is SQVTM and CDR2 ANQGSEA. This CDR3 has 13 residues. The CDR3 reads CSVEELPTDTQYF. DNA for the CDR3: TGCAGCGTTGAAGAGTTGCCAACAGATACGCAGTATTTT.

This clonotype was recorded at least ten times. The V call is TRBV12-3 or TRBV12-4, the J call TRBJ1-2; 10 bases are a match to TRBD1. The CDR3 length is 17 residues. V trimming: 5 bases; J trimming: 0 bases; junction bases outside the gene matches: 9. The CDR3 loop is CASSPGTGAQTNYGYTF. The CDR3 DNA is TGTGCCAGCAGTCCCGGGACAGGGGCCCAAACTAACTATGGCTACACCTTC.

A single count supports this clonotype. This CDR3 is missing its conserved last phenylalanine or tryptophan, likely due to a read error. The chain couples TRBV3-1 to TRBJ1-4; tentatively, D is TRBD1 (5 bases). Germline loops: CDR1 LGHDT, CDR2 YNNKEL (reference sequence). Between the trimmed V and J ends, which lost 1 base and 6 bases, there was a span of 15 bases. The CDR3 covers 16 residues. Here the CDR3 reads CASSQVGGSGHEKLFV. The CDR3 DNA is TGTGCCAGCAGCCAAGTAGGAGGGTCGGGGCATGAAAAACTGTTTGTT.

The V gene is TRBV10-3, the J gene TRBJ1-1; D is ambiguous. The CDR3 runs to 13 residues. Looked up from germline, CDR1 is ENHRY and CDR2 is SYGVKD. Trimming removed 4 bases from V and 3 bases from J, with 9 bases in between. Here the CDR3 DNA reads TGTGCCATCAGTGCCAGGAAGGACACTGAAGCTTTCTTT. Translated, it gives CAISARKDTEAFF.

This clonotype occurred many times. The chain couples TRBV2 to TRBJ2-5, with TRBD2 matching 8 bases. The J segment lost 1 base and the V segment lost 4 bases, leaving 8 bases of the junction unmatched. Germline V CDR1 and CDR2: SNHLY, FYNNEI. CDR3 length: 16 amino acids. Here the CDR3 reads CASSGGSGDFQETQYF. CDR3 coding DNA: TGTGCCAGCAGTGGTGGTAGCGGGGACTTCCAAGAGACCCAGTACTTC.

The chain recombines TRBV7-2 with TRBJ1-1; D gene unclear. The germline gives CDR1 SGHTA, CDR2 FQGNSA. The CDR3 spans 14 residues. V lost 5 bases, J lost 1 base, and 11 bases lay in between. The CDR3 DNA is TGTGCCAGCAGCCGCGGAACAGAGAACACTGAAGCTTTCTTT. The encoded protein is CASSRGTENTEAFF. Drawing the rest from reference TRBV7-2 and TRBJ1-1, the complete variable domain is GAGVSQSPSNKVTEKGKDVELRCDPISGHTALYWYRQSLGQGLEFLIYFQGNSAPDKSGLPSDRFSAERTGGSVSTLTIQRTQQEDSAVYLCASSRGTENTEAFFGQGTRLTVV.

The chain has TRBV5-6 and TRBJ2-1, with 14 bases lining up with TRBD2. The CDR3 consists of 15 residues. Germline trimming cut 4 bases from V and 7 bases from J; bases unmatched to any gene: 4. Germline CDR1 is SGHDT and CDR2 is YYEEEE. CDR3 sequence (DNA): TGTGCCAGCAGCAGGACTAGCGGGGGGTGGAATGAGCAGTTCTTC. It encodes CASSRTSGGWNEQFF.

The table lists this clonotype with a few counts. The gene calls are TRBV12-3 or TRBV12-4 and TRBJ2-2; D call uncertain. The CDR3 runs to 11 residues. The V and J ends lost 3 bases and 8 bases respectively, with 4 bases between them. The CDR3 nucleotides are TGTGCCAGCAGTTTTGAGGGGGAGCTGTTTTTT. This sequence encodes CASSFEGELFF.

The rearrangement uses TRBV5-1 and TRBJ2-7; the match to TRBD2 covers 8 bases. After removal of 4 bases from V and 3 bases from J, the junction contained 12 bases not matched to a gene. Germline lookup yields CDR1 SGHRS and CDR2 YFSETQ. CDR3 length: 16 amino acids. CDR3 in amino acids: CASSTGRDPSIYEQYF. DNA for the CDR3: TGCGCCAGCAGCACCGGGAGGGATCCGAGTATCTACGAGCAGTACTTC.

This clonotype has at least ten counts. The CDR3 is CSARPQNNEKLFF. The CDR3 coding sequence is TGCAGTGCTCGACCCCAGAACAATGAAAAACTGTTTTTT. The chain employs TRBV20-1 and TRBJ1-4; D gene uncertain. Between the trimmed V and J ends, which lost 5 bases and 5 bases, there was a span of 12 bases. This CDR3 is built from 13 residues. Looked up from germline, CDR1 is DFQATT and CDR2 is SNEGSKA (reference sequence).

This clonotype was seen a handful of times. The chain links TRBV5-5 to TRBJ1-1; D remains ambiguous. The CDR3 spans 14 residues. The V gene lost 4 bases and the J gene lost 0 bases, with 10 bases spanning the gap. Germline CDR1 and CDR2: SGHKS and YYEKEE (reference sequence). The CDR3 DNA reads TGTGCCAGCAGCCCGATGGACCTGAACACTGAAGCTTTCTTT. Encoded protein: CASSPMDLNTEAFF.